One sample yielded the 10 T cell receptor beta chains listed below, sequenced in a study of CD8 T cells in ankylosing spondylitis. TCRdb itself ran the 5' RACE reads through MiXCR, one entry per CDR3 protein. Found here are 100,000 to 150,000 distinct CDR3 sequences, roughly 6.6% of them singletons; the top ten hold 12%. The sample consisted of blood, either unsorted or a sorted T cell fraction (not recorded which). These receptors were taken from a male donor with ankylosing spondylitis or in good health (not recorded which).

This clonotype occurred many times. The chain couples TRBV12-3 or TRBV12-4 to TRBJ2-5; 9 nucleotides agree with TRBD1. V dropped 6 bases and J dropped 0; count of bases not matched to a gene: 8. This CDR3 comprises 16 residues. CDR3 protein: CASSSSTGGHQETQYF. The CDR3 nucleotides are TGTGCCAGCAGCTCATCGACAGGGGGTCACCAAGAGACCCAGTACTTC.

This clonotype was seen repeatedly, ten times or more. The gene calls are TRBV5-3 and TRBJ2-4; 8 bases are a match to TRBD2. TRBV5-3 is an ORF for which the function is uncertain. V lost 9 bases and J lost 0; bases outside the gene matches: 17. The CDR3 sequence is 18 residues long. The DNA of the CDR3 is TGTGCCACCCGAGTTACAGGGCGGGGGGACATAGCCAAAAACATTCAGTACTTC. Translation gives CATRVTGRGDIAKNIQYF.

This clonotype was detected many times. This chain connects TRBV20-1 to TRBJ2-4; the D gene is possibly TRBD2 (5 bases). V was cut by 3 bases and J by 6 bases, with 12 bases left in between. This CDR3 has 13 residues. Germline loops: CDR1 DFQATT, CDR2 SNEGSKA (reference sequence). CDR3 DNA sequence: TGCAGTGCTAGCTTCCAGGAGGCAAACATTCAGTACTTC. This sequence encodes CSASFQEANIQYF.

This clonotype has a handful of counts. The CDR3 here is CASSLAPAGTGEEKLFF. CDR3 nucleotide sequence: TGCGCCAGCAGCTTGGCCCCGGCCGGGACAGGGGAAGAAAAACTGTTTTTT. This chain joins TRBV5-1 and TRBJ1-4; TRBD1 agrees at 10 bases. Germline loops: CDR1 SGHRS, CDR2 YFSETQ. This CDR3 contains 17 residues. V was clipped by 0 bases and J by 8 bases; unmatched bases: 10. The full variable domain, in which reference TRBV5-1 and TRBJ1-4 provide the parts outside the CDR3, is KAGVTQTPRYLIKTRGQQVTLSCSPISGHRSVSWYQQTPGQGLQFLFEYFSETQRNKGNFPGRFSGRQFSNSRSEMNVSTLELGDSALYLCASSLAPAGTGEEKLFFGSGTQLSVL.

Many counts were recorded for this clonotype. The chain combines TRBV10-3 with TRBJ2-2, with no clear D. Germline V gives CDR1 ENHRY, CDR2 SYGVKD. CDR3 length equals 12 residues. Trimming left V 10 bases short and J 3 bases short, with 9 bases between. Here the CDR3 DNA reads TGTGCCAGCGTCCCCGACACCGGGGAGCTGTTTTTT. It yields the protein CASVPDTGELFF.

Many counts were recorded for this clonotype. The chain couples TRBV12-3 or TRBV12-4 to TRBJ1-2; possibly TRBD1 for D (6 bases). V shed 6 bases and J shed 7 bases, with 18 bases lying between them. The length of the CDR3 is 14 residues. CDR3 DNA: TGTGCCAGCAGGTACATCGGGGGCTCTCTTGGCTACACCTTC. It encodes CASRYIGGSLGYTF.

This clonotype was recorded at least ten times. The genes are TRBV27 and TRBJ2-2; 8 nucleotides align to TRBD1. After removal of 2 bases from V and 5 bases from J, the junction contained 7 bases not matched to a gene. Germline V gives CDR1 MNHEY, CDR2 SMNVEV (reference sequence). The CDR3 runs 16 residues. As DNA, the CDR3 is TGTGCCAGCAGTTTACAGGGGGCAAGTGGGACCGGGGAGCTGTTTTTT. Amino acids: CASSLQGASGTGELFF.

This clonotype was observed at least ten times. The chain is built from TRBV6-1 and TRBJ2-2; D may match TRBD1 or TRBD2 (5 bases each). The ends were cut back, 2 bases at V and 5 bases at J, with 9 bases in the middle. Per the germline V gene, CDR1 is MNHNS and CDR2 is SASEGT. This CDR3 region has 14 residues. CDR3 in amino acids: CASSEWGLTGELFF. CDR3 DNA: TGTGCCAGCAGTGAATGGGGGTTAACCGGGGAGCTGTTTTTT.

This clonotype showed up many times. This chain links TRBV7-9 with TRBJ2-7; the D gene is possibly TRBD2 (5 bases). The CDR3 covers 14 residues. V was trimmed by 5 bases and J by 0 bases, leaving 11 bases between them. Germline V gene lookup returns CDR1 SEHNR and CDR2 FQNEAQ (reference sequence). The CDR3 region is CASSAGLLSYEQYF. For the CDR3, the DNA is TGTGCCAGCAGCGCAGGACTCCTCTCCTACGAGCAGTACTTC.

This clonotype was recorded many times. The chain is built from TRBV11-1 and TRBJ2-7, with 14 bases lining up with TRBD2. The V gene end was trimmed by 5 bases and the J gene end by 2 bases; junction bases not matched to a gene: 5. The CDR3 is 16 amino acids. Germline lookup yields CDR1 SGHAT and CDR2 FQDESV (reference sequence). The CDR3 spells CASSPSGLAGAYEQYF. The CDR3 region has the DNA TGTGCCAGCAGCCCCTCGGGACTAGCGGGGGCCTACGAGCAGTACTTC.